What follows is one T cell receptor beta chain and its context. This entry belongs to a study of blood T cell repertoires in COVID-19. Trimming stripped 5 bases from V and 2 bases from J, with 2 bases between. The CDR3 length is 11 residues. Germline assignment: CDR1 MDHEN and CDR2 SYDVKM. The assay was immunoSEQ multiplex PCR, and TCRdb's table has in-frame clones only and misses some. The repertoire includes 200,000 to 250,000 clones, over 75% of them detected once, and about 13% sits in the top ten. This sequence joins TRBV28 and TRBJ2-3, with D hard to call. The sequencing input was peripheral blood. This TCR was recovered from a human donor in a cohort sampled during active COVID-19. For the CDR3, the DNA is TGTGCCAGCAGTCACACAGATACGCAGTATTTT. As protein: CASSHTDTQYF. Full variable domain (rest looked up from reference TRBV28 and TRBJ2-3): DVKVTQSSRYLVKRTGEKVFLECVQDMDHENMFWYRQDPGLGLRLIYFSYDVKMKEKGDIPEGYSVSREKKERFSLILESASTNQTSMYLCASSHTDTQYFGPGTRLTVL.